The clone carrying this T cell receptor beta chain was observed at least ten times. What it recognizes is unknown. The authors extracted total RNA from unfractionated whole blood. Unique molecular identifiers were linked by the library to individual cDNA molecules. The authors' processing: Sample TCR counts, which ranged from roughly 20,000 to 750,000, had a median of approximately 100,000. TCRdb passed the 5' RACE reads through MiXCR, listing each CDR3 protein once. TCRdb, not the original authors, processed these V and J calls. The data hold about 140,000 distinct CDR3 sequences, with 4.1% observed a single time. This sample is drawn from a study of human T cells and chemical hapten exposure. Findings of the study overall: No change in TCRs above 1 in 1000 frequency was produced by DPC sensitization.

Germline assignment: CDR1 SGHAT and CDR2 FQNNGV. This CDR3 contains 14 residues. V lost 5 bases and J 2 bases, leaving 10 bases between the germline ends. V gene TRBV11-2 combines with J gene TRBJ2-1, with D hard to call. This sequence was found in a female donor in good health. CDR3 amino acids: CASSGSETYNEQFF. Written as DNA, the CDR3 is TGTGCCAGCAGCGGGTCGGAAACCTACAATGAGCAGTTCTTC.